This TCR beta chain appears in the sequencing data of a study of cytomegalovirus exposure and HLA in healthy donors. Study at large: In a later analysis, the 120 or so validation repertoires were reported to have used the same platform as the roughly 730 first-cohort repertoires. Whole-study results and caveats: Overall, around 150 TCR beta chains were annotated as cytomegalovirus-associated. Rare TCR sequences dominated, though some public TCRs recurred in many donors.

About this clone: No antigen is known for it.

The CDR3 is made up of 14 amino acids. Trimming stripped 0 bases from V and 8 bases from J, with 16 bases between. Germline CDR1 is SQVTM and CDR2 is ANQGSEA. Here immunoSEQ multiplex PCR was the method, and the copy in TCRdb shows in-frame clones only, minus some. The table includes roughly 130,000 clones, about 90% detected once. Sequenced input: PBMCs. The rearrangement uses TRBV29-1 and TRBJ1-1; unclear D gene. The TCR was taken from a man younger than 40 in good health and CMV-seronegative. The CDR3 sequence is CSVEDPGGWIEAFF. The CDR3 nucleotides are TGCAGCGTTGAAGATCCGGGAGGGTGGATAGAAGCTTTCTTT.